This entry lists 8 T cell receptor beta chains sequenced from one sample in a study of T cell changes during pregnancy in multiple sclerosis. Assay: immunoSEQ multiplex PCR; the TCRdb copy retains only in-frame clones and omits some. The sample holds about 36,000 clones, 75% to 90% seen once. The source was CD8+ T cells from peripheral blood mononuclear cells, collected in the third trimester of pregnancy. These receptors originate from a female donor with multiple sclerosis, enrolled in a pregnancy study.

In DNA form, the CDR3 reads TGTGCCAGCAGCGGGGACAGTCGGGCTTTCTTT. Amino acids: CASSGDSRAFF. The gene calls are TRBV9 and TRBJ1-1; 7 nucleotides match TRBD1. This CDR3 has 11 amino acids. Trimming at V came to 3 bases and at J to 11 bases, leaving 4 bases not matched to a gene. The germline gives CDR1 SGDLS, CDR2 YYNGEE.

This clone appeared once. The CDR3 DNA sequence: TGCGCCAGCAGCCCCGGCGGAGGGACCTACGAGCAGTACTTC. Translation gives CASSPGGGTYEQYF. The chain uses TRBV23-1 and TRBJ2-7, with D possibly matching TRBD2 (6 bases). TRBV23-1 is an open reading frame, and its role is uncertain. The CDR3 extends over 14 amino acids. V gave up 6 bases and J gave up 2 bases, with 14 bases separating them.

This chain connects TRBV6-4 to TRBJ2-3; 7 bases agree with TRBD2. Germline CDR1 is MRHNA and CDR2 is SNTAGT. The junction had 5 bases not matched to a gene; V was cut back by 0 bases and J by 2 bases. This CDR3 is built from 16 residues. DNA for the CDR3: TGTGCCAGCAGTGACTCTGCTAGCGGATCCACAGATACGCAGTATTTT. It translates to CASSDSASGSTDTQYF.

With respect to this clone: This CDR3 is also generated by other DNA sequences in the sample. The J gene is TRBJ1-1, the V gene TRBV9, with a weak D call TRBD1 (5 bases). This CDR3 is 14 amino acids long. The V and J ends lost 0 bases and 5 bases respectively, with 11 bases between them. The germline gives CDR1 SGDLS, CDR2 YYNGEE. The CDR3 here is CASSVGGVRTEAFF. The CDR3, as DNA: TGTGCCAGCAGCGTAGGGGGGGTGAGGACTGAAGCTTTCTTT.

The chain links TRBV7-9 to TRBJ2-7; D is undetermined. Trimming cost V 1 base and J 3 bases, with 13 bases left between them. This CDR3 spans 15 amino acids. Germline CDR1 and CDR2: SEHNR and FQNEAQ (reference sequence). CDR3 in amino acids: CASSLGSAEFYEQYF. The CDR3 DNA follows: TGTGCCAGCAGCTTAGGATCCGCGGAATTCTACGAGCAGTACTTC.

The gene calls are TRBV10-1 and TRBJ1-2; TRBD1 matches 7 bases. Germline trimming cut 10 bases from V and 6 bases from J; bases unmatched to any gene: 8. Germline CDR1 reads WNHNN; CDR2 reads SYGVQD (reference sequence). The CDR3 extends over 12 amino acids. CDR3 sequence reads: CANLTGSHGYTF. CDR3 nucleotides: TGCGCCAACCTGACAGGGAGCCATGGCTACACCTTC.

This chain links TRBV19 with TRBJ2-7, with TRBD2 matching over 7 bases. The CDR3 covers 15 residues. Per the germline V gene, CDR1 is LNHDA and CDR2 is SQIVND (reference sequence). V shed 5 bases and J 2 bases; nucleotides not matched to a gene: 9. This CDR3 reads CASSLLADPPYEQYF. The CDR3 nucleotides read TGTGCCAGTAGTCTGCTAGCGGACCCCCCCTACGAGCAGTACTTC.

CDR3 DNA: TGTGCCAGCAGCTTAGAGTCCCAGGGTCCCCAGTACTTC. It specifies CASSLESQGPQYF. The chain carries TRBV7-9 and TRBJ2-5, with D perhaps matching TRBD1 (5 bases). This CDR3 comprises 13 residues. Deletions cut 1 base from V and 9 bases from J, with 12 bases between. From germline, CDR1 is SEHNR and CDR2 FQNEAQ (reference sequence).